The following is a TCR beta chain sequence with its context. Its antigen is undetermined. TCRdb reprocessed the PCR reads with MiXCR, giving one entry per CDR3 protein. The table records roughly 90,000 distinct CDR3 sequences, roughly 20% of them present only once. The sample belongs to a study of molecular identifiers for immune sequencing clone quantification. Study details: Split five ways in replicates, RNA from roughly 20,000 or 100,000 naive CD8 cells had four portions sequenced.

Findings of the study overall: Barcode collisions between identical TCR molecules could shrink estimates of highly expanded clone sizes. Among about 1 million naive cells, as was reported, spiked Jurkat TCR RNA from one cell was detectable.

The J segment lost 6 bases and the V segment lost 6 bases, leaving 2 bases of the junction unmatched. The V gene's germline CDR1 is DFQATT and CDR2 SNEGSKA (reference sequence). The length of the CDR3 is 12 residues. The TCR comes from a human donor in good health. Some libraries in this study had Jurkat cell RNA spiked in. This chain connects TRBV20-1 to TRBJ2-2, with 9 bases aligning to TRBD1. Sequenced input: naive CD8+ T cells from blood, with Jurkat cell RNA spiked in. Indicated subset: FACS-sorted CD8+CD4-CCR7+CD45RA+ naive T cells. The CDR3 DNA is TGCAGTGCAAACAGGGGGCCCGGGGAGCTGTTTTTT. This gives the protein CSANRGPGELFF.